This TCR beta chain derives from a study of T cell repertoires in cytomegalovirus infection. About the research overall: Matching HLA type and CMV infection were both indicated by public TCR beta signatures. Study-level findings and limits: The cumulative frequency of public TCR beta families distinguished individuals who carried CMV together with the relevant HLA.

TCRdb reprocessed the reads with MiXCR, giving one entry per CDR3 protein. The sample includes 250,000 to 300,000 distinct CDR3 sequences, roughly 21% seen only once; the top ten take approximately 19%. V lost 5 bases and J 3 bases, leaving 26 bases between the germline ends. CDR3 length equals 18 residues. Germline CDR1 MNHEY, CDR2 SVGEGT. As regards this clonotype: What it binds is not known.

This chain connects TRBV6-2 or TRBV6-3 to TRBJ2-7, with D unclear. This sample comprised cultured PBMCs, obtained from culture after CMV antigen stimulation. This receptor was obtained from a human donor in good health (CMV status not recorded). Some clones in this sample may be carry-over from other donors' samples. The CDR3 loop is CASSLSSYRSSSIYEQYV. CDR3 bases: TGTGCCAGCAGTCTTTCCTCCTACCGATCATCCTCGATCTACGAGCAGTACGTC.